The 8 T cell receptor beta chains in this list originate from one sample, sequenced in a study of cytomegalovirus exposure and HLA in healthy donors. The PCR made use of 60 Vbeta and 13 Jbeta primers. The repertoire was sequenced with immunoSEQ multiplex PCR; TCRdb's copy has only in-frame clones and lacks some. The table records around 95,000 clones, under 80% of them present only once. Sequencing input: PBMCs. All receptors come from a male donor in good health and CMV-seronegative.

This chain joins TRBV29-1 and TRBJ2-5, with D maybe TRBD2 (5 bases). Germline V gene lookup returns CDR1 SQVTM and CDR2 ANQGSEA. Trimming took 4 bases from V and 5 from J, leaving 11 bases between them. This CDR3 has 12 residues. CDR3 in amino acids: CSVGESIETQYF. The CDR3 bases are TGCAGCGTTGGGGAGTCCATTGAGACCCAGTACTTC.

The chain joins TRBV6-5 to TRBJ1-2; 11 bases are shared with TRBD1. From germline, CDR1 is MNHEY and CDR2 SVGAGI. J lost 6 bases, V lost 7 bases, and 4 bases had no gene match. The CDR3 contains 13 residues. DNA for the CDR3: TGTGCCAGCAAGGGGACAGGGGGAGATGGCTACACCTTC. Translating gives CASKGTGGDGYTF.

The CDR3 DNA sequence: TGTGCCAGCGGACAGGGTCGTACAGATACGCAGTATTTT. Its protein is CASGQGRTDTQYF. J is TRBJ2-3 and V is TRBV6-1; 8 bases match TRBD1. Germline assignment: CDR1 MNHNS and CDR2 SASEGT. Trimming cost V 8 bases and J 3 bases; bases outside gene matches: 4. This CDR3 is 13 amino acids long.

J is TRBJ1-1 and V is TRBV5-4; 8 nucleotides line up with TRBD1. The V and J ends lost 4 bases and 0 bases, in that order; junction bases with no gene match: 2. Germline lookup yields CDR1 SGHNT and CDR2 YYREEE (reference sequence). This CDR3 region has 14 residues. The CDR3 loop reads CASSAGGVNTEAFF. The CDR3 nucleotides read TGTGCCAGCAGCGCAGGGGGCGTGAACACTGAAGCTTTCTTT.

This sequence joins TRBV7-9 and TRBJ1-2; the match to TRBD1 covers 11 bases. The CDR3 is made up of 15 amino acids. CDR1 and CDR2 (germline): SEHNR, FQNEAQ (reference sequence). The trim removed 5 bases at V and 7 bases at J, leaving 9 bases unmatched. CDR3 DNA sequence: TGTGCCAGCAGCGTCGGACAGGGGGCTTCCGGTGGCTACACCTTC. Its protein product is CASSVGQGASGGYTF.

This chain uses TRBV6-1 with TRBJ2-1; 10 bases are shared with TRBD2. The CDR3 sequence is 14 residues long. V shed 2 bases, J shed 10 bases, and the junction held 5 bases outside the gene matches. Germline assignment: CDR1 MNHNS and CDR2 SASEGT. The CDR3 region is CASSEQFSGREQFF. The CDR3 DNA reads TGTGCCAGCAGTGAACAATTTAGCGGGAGGGAGCAGTTCTTC.

V gene TRBV7-2 combines with J gene TRBJ2-7; D perhaps matches TRBD1 (6 bases). This CDR3 comprises 14 residues. The germline gives CDR1 SGHTA, CDR2 FQGNSA. With 2 bases removed from V and 1 base from J, the gap between germline ends came to 9 bases. The CDR3 loop is CASSLTGPSYEQYF. The CDR3 nucleotides are TGTGCCAGCAGCTTAACAGGGCCTTCCTACGAGCAGTACTTC.

This clone was seen just once. The chain recombines TRBV7-2 with TRBJ1-3; maybe TRBD1 (5 bases). The CDR3 sequence is 16 residues long. The V gene's germline CDR1 is SGHTA and CDR2 FQGNSA. V dropped 2 bases and J dropped 1 base, with 12 bases sitting between them. The CDR3 DNA reads TGTGCCAGCAGCTTACGGGGGATCAAGTCTGGAAACACCATATATTTT. Its translation is CASSLRGIKSGNTIYF.